The clone carrying this T cell receptor beta chain has just a few counts. Its antigen is currently unknown. Germline V lookup: CDR1 DFQATT, CDR2 SNEGSKA (reference sequence). V was trimmed by 3 bases and J by 3 bases, leaving 11 bases between them. The length of the CDR3 is 14 residues. This entry comes from a study of T cells in Graves' hyperthyroidism and ophthalmopathy. Graves' hyperthyroidism is called stable when ophthalmopathy does not progress within 18 months. The TCR beta CDR3 regions underwent amplification using RNA transcripts as the source. The HTBI primer set drove a first-round RT-PCR of the TCR CDR3. One entry per CDR3 protein results from TCRdb running MiXCR on the multiplex PCR reads. The data show about 200,000 distinct CDR3 sequences, around 17% seen once. Study results and caveats: Ophthalmopathy onset followed model prediction by a median roughly six months. A 13 V-J signature model discriminated ophthalmopathy versus stable hyperthyroidism.

The sequence came from a woman in her fifties or sixties with Graves' hyperthyroidism. The rearrangement links TRBV20-1 to TRBJ1-4, with unresolved D. Sequencing input: blood. For the CDR3, the DNA is TGCAGTGCTAGTCGGCGGAGGCCTAATGAAAAACTGTTTTTT. Translation gives CSASRRRPNEKLFF.